The present T cell receptor beta chain was sequenced within a study of cytomegalovirus exposure and HLA in healthy donors. Overall study: The early release's HLA-typed donors yielded some 85 million unique TCRs.

It was healthy bone marrow donors who served as donors. To note about this clone: Its cognate antigen is unknown.

The CDR3 covers 14 residues. Looked up from germline, CDR1 is MDHEN and CDR2 is SYDVKM. Between the trimmed V and J ends, which lost 3 bases and 4 bases, there was a span of 12 bases. The PCR made use of 60 Vbeta and 13 Jbeta primers. The data were produced by immunoSEQ multiplex PCR, yet TCRdb's version contains in-frame clones alone and is incomplete. The profile shows some 100,000 clones, about 80% of them singletons. Study-level points and caveats: Later analysis placed DRB1 highest and HLA-C lowest in TCR association rates, which differed by HLA locus. Near-uniform donor sequencing depth was presumed by presence/absence analyses.

Sequencing input: PBMCs. This TCR derives from a human donor in good health. The chain is built from TRBV28 and TRBJ1-1; no firm D call. The chain's CDR3 is CASSFEAGRTEAFF. In DNA form, the CDR3 reads TGTGCCAGCAGTTTTGAAGCCGGTCGCACTGAAGCTTTCTTT.